A selection of T cell receptor beta chains follows, all from one sample in a study of cytomegalovirus exposure and HLA in healthy donors. The repertoire was sequenced with immunoSEQ multiplex PCR; TCRdb's copy has only in-frame clones and lacks some. The sample carries 90,000 to 130,000 clones, approximately 79% recorded once. Source material: PBMCs. These receptors originate from a man aged 30-40 years in good health and CMV-seropositive. The CDR3 runs from the conserved cysteine through the conserved F or W. A D gene is named only where the DNA matches it firmly. Size tells how often a clone was seen (once, few, many) or the class of an expanded clone, and some rows leave it out.

>TRBJ2-2|.|TRBV25-1|.
CASSEWSGVAGELFF
TGTGCCAGCAGTGAATGGTCAGGGGTGGCCGGGGAGCTGTTTTTT
>TRBJ1-2|.|TRBV9|.
CASSVVGRGASGYGYTF
TGTGCCAGCAGCGTAGTAGGGAGGGGGGCGTCAGGCTATGGCTACACCTTC
>TRBJ2-7|TRBD1|TRBV29-1|.
CSVGGQGGTYEQYF
TGCAGCGTTGGGGGACAGGGGGGGACCTACGAGCAGTACTTC
>TRBJ2-3|TRBD2|TRBV4-2|.
CASSQEGSGVNVDTQYF
TGTGCCAGCAGCCAAGAGGGAAGCGGGGTGAATGTAGATACGCAGTATTTT
>TRBJ1-6|.|TRBV2|few
CASSPNNSPLHF
TGTGCCAGCAGCCCAAATAATTCACCCCTCCACTTT
>TRBJ1-2|.|TRBV29-1|once
CSVGGFDGYTF
TGCAGCGTTGGAGGGTTTGATGGCTACACCTTC
>TRBJ2-3|TRBD2|TRBV5-6|.
CASIGGLAGGGDTQYF
TGTGCCAGCATCGGGGGACTAGCGGGGGGCGGGGATACGCAGTATTTT
>TRBJ2-2|.|TRBV19|.
CASRTGGARTGELFF
TGTGCCAGTAGGACGGGGGGCGCAAGGACCGGGGAGCTGTTTTTT
>TRBJ1-2|TRBD1|TRBV7-9|.
CASSPYMGQRGYTF
TGTGCCAGCAGCCCATACATGGGACAGCGAGGCTACACCTTC
>TRBJ1-5|TRBD1|TRBV7-6|.
CASSLSAGGYSNQPQHF
TGTGCCAGCAGCTTATCGGCAGGGGGCTATAGCAATCAGCCCCAGCATTTT